One sample yielded the 21 T cell receptor beta chains listed below, sequenced in a study of shared clonotypes between healthy human individuals. Some clones are missing from TCRdb's copy, which holds only in-frame ones; the method was immunoSEQ multiplex PCR. The sample lists some 1 million clones, more than 65% occurring once. The sample taken for sequencing was memory CD4+ T cells sorted from blood. Subset in this sample: CD45RA-negative fraction. These receptor sequences come from a man between 18 and 29 years old in good health.

The chain is built from TRBV11-2 and TRBJ2-7, with D unclear. V lost 4 bases and J lost 3, with 13 bases in between. Germline assignment: CDR1 SGHAT and CDR2 FQNNGV. CDR3 length: 14 residues. Here the CDR3 reads CASSSGINGYEQYF. The DNA of the CDR3 is TGTGCCAGCAGCTCCGGCATCAACGGCTACGAGCAGTACTTC.

V is TRBV28 and J is TRBJ2-3; TRBD2 matches 14 bases. V shed 8 bases and J 5 bases; nucleotides not matched to a gene: 3. The CDR3 contains 14 residues. Germline CDR1 and CDR2: MDHEN and SYDVKM. Here the CDR3 DNA reads TGTGCCAGCCCCGGACTAGCGGGAGGAGATACGCAGTATTTT. Its protein is CASPGLAGGDTQYF.

This clone occurred a few times. The chain employs TRBV7-2 and TRBJ2-2; tentative D call: TRBD2 (5 bases). V was cut by 5 bases and J by 6 bases, with 16 bases left in between. There are 15 residues in the CDR3. Germline V gene sequence: CDR1 SGHTA, CDR2 FQGNSA. The CDR3 bases are TGTGCCAGCAGCGCGAAGCCGGGAAGGTCCGGGGAGCTGTTTTTT. Residues: CASSAKPGRSGELFF.

Here the CDR3 reads CASSQTGGSFVETQYF. As DNA, the CDR3 is TGCGCCAGCAGCCAAACAGGGGGCAGTTTTGTGGAGACCCAGTACTTC. V is TRBV4-1 and J is TRBJ2-5; 9 bases align to TRBD1. The CDR3 length is 16 residues. CDR1 is MGHRA, CDR2 YSYEKL, per germline. V dropped 2 bases and J dropped 5; count of bases not matched to a gene: 9.

The chain's CDR3 is CASSARLAGGADTQYF. The CDR3 coding sequence is TGTGCCAGCAGTGCGAGACTAGCGGGAGGAGCAGATACGCAGTATTTT. J is TRBJ2-3 and V is TRBV2; TRBD2 matches 13 bases. CDR3 length: 16 amino acids. The trim removed 4 bases at V and 4 bases at J, leaving 5 bases unmatched. Germline V lookup: CDR1 SNHLY, CDR2 FYNNEI.

The rearrangement uses TRBV14 and TRBJ2-3; TRBD1 is a possible D gene (5 bases). Trimming pared 3 bases from V and 1 base from J, leaving 14 bases between. The CDR3 totals 16 residues. Germline assignment: CDR1 SGHDN and CDR2 FVKESK. CDR3 sequence (DNA): TGTGCCAGCAGCCAGTCTACAGGCGCCCGCACAGATACGCAGTATTTT. This codes for CASSQSTGARTDTQYF. Complete variable domain (other parts from reference TRBV14 and TRBJ2-3): EAGVTQFPSHSVIEKGQTVTLRCDPISGHDNLYWYRRVMGKEIKFLLHFVKESKQDESGMPNNRFLAERTGGTYSTLKVQPAELEDSGVYFCASSQSTGARTDTQYFGPGTRLTVL.

This clone was observed a few times. The chain recombines TRBV4-1 with TRBJ1-6, with D unresolved. The CDR3 runs to 16 residues. Germline CDR1 reads MGHRA; CDR2 reads YSYEKL. V dropped 5 bases and J dropped 7 bases, with 18 bases sitting between them. This chain's CDR3 is CASSEGLSLPNSPLHF. The CDR3 DNA reads as TGCGCCAGCAGCGAAGGCCTGAGTCTCCCAAATTCACCCCTCCACTTT.

The sample holds many counts of this clone. The chain carries TRBV7-2 and TRBJ2-1, with TRBD2 matching 13 bases. The CDR3 covers 16 residues. Germline V gene lookup returns CDR1 SGHTA and CDR2 FQGNSA. The V segment lost 4 bases and the J segment 2 bases; nucleotides outside the gene matches: 2. The CDR3 here is CASSSGLAGPYNEQFF. CDR3 DNA sequence: TGTGCCAGCAGCTCGGGACTAGCGGGACCCTACAATGAGCAGTTCTTC.

There are a few counts of this clone. This rearrangement joins TRBV11-3 to TRBJ1-1; 7 bases map to TRBD1. Germline assignment: CDR1 SGHNT and CDR2 YENEEA. CDR3 length equals 13 residues. Unmatched junction bases numbered 8, after V lost 5 bases and J lost 8 bases. The CDR3 is CASSDRQGGEAFF. CDR3 DNA: TGTGCCAGCAGCGACCGACAGGGTGGAGAAGCTTTCTTT.

The CDR3 loop is CASSLTTGAYNEQFF. CDR3 sequence (DNA): TGTGCCAGCAGCTTGACCACGGGGGCCTACAATGAGCAGTTCTTC. This chain uses TRBV5-4 with TRBJ2-1; D is perhaps TRBD2 (6 bases). Trimming removed 1 base at V and 2 bases at J, with 10 bases between. The CDR3 is 15 amino acids. Germline lookup yields CDR1 SGHNT and CDR2 YYREEE (reference sequence). Variable domain in full (rest from reference TRBV5-4 and TRBJ2-1): ETGVTQSPTHLIKTRGQQVTLRCSSQSGHNTVSWYQQALGQGPQFIFQYYREEENGRGNFPPRFSGLQFPNYSSELNVNALELDDSALYLCASSLTTGAYNEQFFGPGTRLTVL.

The chain combines TRBV18 with TRBJ1-5; D is unresolved. CDR3 length equals 14 residues. V was shortened by 5 bases and J by 1 base, with 9 bases between the two germline ends. Germline loops: CDR1 KGHSH, CDR2 LQKENI. CDR3 DNA sequence: TGTGCCAGCTCAGGGGATGGGAGCAATCAGCCCCAGCATTTT. It encodes CASSGDGSNQPQHF.

In this sample, this clone turned up once. The chain links TRBV5-1 to TRBJ2-2; D is undetermined. This CDR3 comprises 17 residues. Germline CDR1 and CDR2: SGHRS and YFSETQ. The ends were cut back, 0 bases at V and 0 bases at J, with 12 bases in the middle. CDR3 coding DNA: TGCGCCAGCAGCTTGGCGGCAGCCATGGCGAACACCGGGGAGCTGTTTTTT. Its protein product is CASSLAAAMANTGELFF.

The V and J genes are TRBV19 and TRBJ1-2, with D tentatively TRBD1 (5 bases). The CDR3 is made up of 15 amino acids. V gave up 5 bases and J gave up 6 bases, with 19 bases separating them. Germline V gives CDR1 LNHDA, CDR2 SQIVND (reference sequence). Written as DNA, the CDR3 is TGTGCCAGTAGTCCGTCTATCCCGGGACGAAATGGCTACACCTTC. This codes for CASSPSIPGRNGYTF.

This clone has more than one count but fewer than ten. J is TRBJ1-1 and V is TRBV2, with TRBD1 as a possible D gene (5 bases). The length of the CDR3 is 17 residues. Germline CDR1 and CDR2: SNHLY and FYNNEI. V was trimmed by 4 bases and J by 0 bases, leaving 18 bases between them. The CDR3 sequence: CASSATGRGLMNTEAFF. In DNA form, the CDR3 reads TGTGCCAGCAGTGCCACCGGGCGGGGACTCATGAACACTGAAGCTTTCTTT. Full variable domain (rest looked up from reference TRBV2 and TRBJ1-1): EPEVTQTPSHQVTQMGQEVILRCVPISNHLYFYWYRQILGQKVEFLVSFYNNEISEKSEIFDDQFSVERPDGSNFTLKIRSTKLEDSAMYFCASSATGRGLMNTEAFFGQGTRLTVV.

The sample holds one count of this clone. This rearrangement joins TRBV14 to TRBJ2-3; a weak D match, TRBD2 (5 bases). The germline V gene encodes CDR1 SGHDN and CDR2 FVKESK. The CDR3 extends over 15 amino acids. V shed 1 base and J shed 4 bases, with 12 bases lying between them. CDR3 loop: CASSQGTGIADTQYF. Written as DNA, the CDR3 is TGTGCCAGCAGCCAAGGAACCGGGATAGCAGATACGCAGTATTTT.

Concerning this clone: With a far larger clone one base away, a read error is the likely cause. The genes are TRBV4-2 and TRBJ1-2, with 7 bases fitting TRBD1. The CDR3 spans 15 residues. From germline, CDR1 is LGHNA and CDR2 YNFKEQ. After removal of 8 bases from V and 6 bases from J, the junction contained 15 bases not matched to a gene. CDR3 loop: CASLQGNTAGHGYTF. The CDR3 bases are TGTGCCAGCCTACAGGGGAACACCGCCGGACATGGCTACACCTTC.

The DNA of the CDR3 is TGTGCCAGCAGTAGAGGCACAGATACGCAGTATTTT. This sequence encodes CASSRGTDTQYF. The chain carries TRBV28 and TRBJ2-3; D unresolved. CDR3 length: 12 amino acids. V lost 5 bases and J 1 base, leaving 4 bases between the germline ends. Germline values: CDR1 MDHEN, CDR2 SYDVKM.

This clone was seen more than once but under ten times. Other DNA sequences from this sample encode an identical CDR3 as well. This chain joins TRBV27 and TRBJ1-1, with TRBD1 identical over 7 bases. This CDR3 region has 13 residues. Germline loops: CDR1 MNHEY, CDR2 SMNVEV (reference sequence). After removal of 6 bases from V and 5 bases from J, the junction contained 6 bases not matched to a gene. CDR3 in DNA: TGTGCCAGCAGGACCAGGGGGGGGACTGAAGCTTTCTTT. Residues: CASRTRGGTEAFF.

Notes on this clone: A far bigger clonotype differs at one base, so this is likely a read error. The sample carries other DNA sequences with the same CDR3. This sequence joins TRBV5-1 and TRBJ1-5; tentative D call: TRBD1 (6 bases). The CDR3 consists of 15 residues. CDR1 and CDR2 (germline): SGHRS, YFSETQ. The CDR3 is CASSFGGPGNQPQHF. The CDR3 nucleotides are TGCGCCAGCAGCTTTGGGGGGCCGGGCAATCAGCCTCAGCATTTT.

This clone was picked up one time. The chain employs TRBV7-2 and TRBJ1-2; no firm D call. Trimming shortened V by 1 base and J by 6 bases, and 9 bases separated the two germline ends. CDR3 size: 13 residues. Per the germline V gene, CDR1 is SGHTA and CDR2 is FQGNSA. CDR3 sequence (DNA): TGTGCCAGCAGCTTAGACAGTGGTAATGGCTACACCTTC. This translates into CASSLDSGNGYTF.

This clone turned up a few times. The CDR3 DNA reads as TGTGCCTGGAGCCGGGGACAGGCAGGTCAGCCCCAGCATTTT. Translated: CAWSRGQAGQPQHF. V and J are TRBV30 and TRBJ1-5; 8 bases agree with TRBD1. Per germline, CDR1 GTSNPN and CDR2 SVGIG (reference sequence). This CDR3 is 14 amino acids long. V was clipped by 3 bases and J by 6 bases; unmatched bases: 7.